In its sample, the clone carrying this TCR beta chain was seen many times. Its antigen is still unknown. Bulk TCR library preparation followed previously described methods with listed TCR primers. From the PCR reads, TCRdb called clonotypes with MiXCR, one entry per CDR3 protein. This repertoire shows about half a million distinct CDR3 sequences, 20% to 25% found once; its top ten account for 0.7% to 0.95%. This CDR3 has 12 amino acids. Germline V lookup: CDR1 SEHNR, CDR2 FQNEAQ (reference sequence). V was cut by 8 bases and J by 6 bases, with 12 bases left in between. The sample belongs to a study of molecular identifiers for immune sequencing clone quantification. For naive CD8 T cells, sorting used the CD8+CD4-CCR7+CD45RA+ phenotype. The study, taken as a whole, reports: Clones carrying above 20 RNA copies accounted for over 99% of effector molecules, under 1% in naive cells.

This receptor was taken from a human donor in good health. Some libraries in this study had Jurkat cell RNA spiked in. The sequenced sample consisted of naive CD8+ T cells from blood, with Jurkat cell RNA spiked in. As for subset: FACS-sorted CD8+CD4-CCR7+CD45RA+ naive T cells. The rearrangement joins TRBV7-9 to TRBJ2-3; D assignment may be TRBD1 or TRBD2 (5 bases each). CDR3 amino acids: CASWGRGDTQYF. CDR3 in DNA: TGTGCCAGCTGGGGCAGAGGGGATACGCAGTATTTT.